These 16 T cell receptor beta chains were all obtained from the same sample, sequenced in a study. Treg sorting used a CD4+CD25+CD127-/low gate. TCRdb re-analysed the 5' RACE reads in MiXCR, keeping a single row per CDR3 protein. The profile shows 10,000 to 13,000 distinct CDR3 sequences, about a sixth of them singletons. Sequenced: Tregs sorted from a lymph node. The receptors stem from a female donor with breast cancer.

The table lists this clonotype with many counts. CDR3 bases: TGTGCCAGCAGTCCTGGAAGAATTGGCTATGGCTACACCTTC. Its protein is CASSPGRIGYGYTF. The V call is TRBV12-3 or TRBV12-4, the J call TRBJ1-2; D uncertain. This CDR3 region has 14 residues. With 5 bases removed from V and 4 bases from J, the gap between germline ends came to 14 bases.

In this sample, this clonotype is medium-sized (0.01 to 0.1%). This rearrangement joins TRBV7-2 to TRBJ2-3; tentatively, D is TRBD1 (5 bases). The V end lost 4 bases, the J end lost 3 bases, and 11 bases lay between the germline ends. There are 14 residues in the CDR3. Germline CDR1 SGHTA, CDR2 FQGNSA. The CDR3 DNA is TGTGCCAGCAGCTCCAGGGTTGGGACAGATACGCAGTATTTT. Protein product: CASSSRVGTDTQYF.

Concerning this clonotype itself: This may be a read error: a much more frequent sequence differs by one nucleotide. The gene calls are TRBV12-3 or TRBV12-4 and TRBJ1-4; tentatively, D is TRBD1 (6 bases). The CDR3 is 13 amino acids. This chain's CDR3 is CASSLIGGEKLLF. For the CDR3, the DNA is TGTGCCAGCAGTTTAATTGGGGGCGAAAAACTGCTTTTT.

The gene calls are TRBV20-1 and TRBJ1-6; tentatively, D is TRBD1 (6 bases). The CDR3 consists of 14 residues. In germline, CDR1 is DFQATT, CDR2 SNEGSKA (reference sequence). V was trimmed by 3 bases and J by 10 bases, leaving 16 bases between them. CDR3 residues: CSASETGVKSPLHF. The CDR3 DNA is TGCAGTGCTAGTGAGACAGGTGTTAAGTCACCCCTCCACTTT.

The table lists this clonotype with many counts. CDR3 sequence: CASSLVDPGVAGYTF. The CDR3 DNA reads TGCGCCAGCAGCTTGGTCGACCCGGGGGTCGCTGGCTACACCTTC. The rearrangement joins TRBV5-1 to TRBJ1-2; maybe TRBD1 (5 bases). Looked up from germline, CDR1 is SGHRS and CDR2 is YFSETQ. CDR3 size: 15 residues. The V and J ends lost 0 bases and 7 bases respectively, with 16 bases between them.

This clonotype was counted many times. This rearrangement joins TRBV5-1 to TRBJ2-5; no clear D gene. V was pared by 0 bases and J by 5 bases, with 17 bases between. In germline, CDR1 is SGHRS, CDR2 YFSETQ. This CDR3 region has 16 residues. In nucleotides, the CDR3 is TGCGCCAGCAGCTTGGAAGTCGGGCTGGTTGCGGAGACCCAGTACTTC. It encodes CASSLEVGLVAETQYF.

In its sample, this clonotype is medium-sized. V is TRBV27 and J is TRBJ1-1; TRBD1 is a possible D gene (5 bases). Germline CDR1 is MNHEY and CDR2 is SMNVEV (reference sequence). This CDR3 is built from 13 residues. The germline V and J ends were trimmed by 6 bases and 9 bases, with 17 bases remaining between them. In DNA, the CDR3 is TGTGCCAGCAGACAAACCCGGGACGCTCAAGCTTTCTTT. This gives the protein CASRQTRDAQAFF.

Sample share makes this clonotype medium-sized. V and J are TRBV7-2 and TRBJ2-2; D may be TRBD1 (6 bases). Trimming pared 4 bases from V and 1 base from J, leaving 7 bases between. CDR1 is SGHTA and CDR2 is FQGNSA in the germline V gene. The CDR3 loop spans 14 amino acids. This CDR3 reads CASSSTGNTGELFF. The CDR3 DNA sequence: TGTGCCAGCAGCTCGACAGGGAACACCGGGGAGCTGTTTTTT.

This clonotype was seen a handful of times. Just one base apart from a much larger clone, this may be a read error. This chain links TRBV2 with TRBJ2-5; 11 bases line up with TRBD1. Germline lookup yields CDR1 SNHLY and CDR2 FYNNEI. The CDR3 spans 15 residues. V was pared by 7 bases and J by 1 base, with 5 bases of the junction left unmatched. The CDR3: CASNAGTGGQETQYF. The CDR3 nucleotides read TGTGCCAGCAATGCCGGGACAGGGGGCCAAGAGACCCAGTACTTC.

By proportion, this clonotype is medium-sized. CDR3 in amino acids: CASSVGGDNYGYTF. As DNA, the CDR3 is TGTGCCAGCAGCGTAGGAGGGGACAACTATGGCTACACCTTC. This rearrangement joins TRBV9 to TRBJ1-2; perhaps TRBD1 as D (5 bases). Trimming removed 0 bases from V and 2 bases from J, with 8 bases in between. Germline lookup yields CDR1 SGDLS and CDR2 YYNGEE. This CDR3 has 14 residues. The complete variable domain, with remaining parts taken from reference TRBV9 and TRBJ1-2, reads DSGVTQTPKHLITATGQRVTLRCSPRSGDLSVYWYQQSLDQGLQFLIQYYNGEERAKGNILERFSAQQFPDLHSELNLSSLELGDSALYFCASSVGGDNYGYTFGSGTRLTVV.

This clonotype is judged medium-sized. The CDR3 DNA reads as TGTGCCAGCAGCTTAGAGTTACTGGGTGCCTACGAGCAGTACTTC. It encodes CASSLELLGAYEQYF. The J gene is TRBJ2-7, the V gene TRBV7-8; D unresolved. The CDR3 length is 15 residues. Germline-derived CDR1 and CDR2 are SGHVS and FQNEAQ. V lost 1 base and J 2 bases, leaving 12 bases between the germline ends.

Turning to this clonotype: This may be a read error, as it is one base from a much larger clone. The rearrangement uses TRBV2 and TRBJ2-5, with 11 bases matching TRBD1. Germline lookup yields CDR1 SNHLY and CDR2 FYNNEI. V shed 7 bases, J shed 4 bases, and the junction held 8 bases outside the gene matches. The CDR3 runs to 15 residues. CDR3 in DNA: TGTGCCAGCACGTTGGGGACAGGGGGTTTAGAGACCCAGTACTTC. It codes for CASTLGTGGLETQYF.

By its share, this clonotype is medium-sized (0.01 to 0.1%). The rearrangement joins TRBV20-1 to TRBJ2-7; TRBD2 might be the D (5 bases). Trimming removed 4 bases from V and 3 bases from J, with 16 bases in between. CDR3 length: 14 residues. The germline CDR1 and CDR2 sequences are DFQATT and SNEGSKA (reference sequence). The CDR3 loop is CSATRGAQNYEQYF. DNA for the CDR3: TGCAGTGCTACCCGGGGAGCCCAAAACTACGAGCAGTACTTC.

Worth noting for this clonotype: Since a much larger clone is just one base distant, this may be a read error. The chain joins TRBV4-2 to TRBJ2-3; 10 bases line up with TRBD2. Germline values: CDR1 LGHNA, CDR2 YNFKEQ. CDR3 length equals 17 residues. The CDR3 DNA is TGTGCCAGCAGCCCAGAGCTAGCGGGAGTAGGCACAGGTACGCAGTATTTT. Its translation: CASSPELAGVGTGTQYF.

At least ten counts were recorded for this clonotype. The chain uses TRBV27 and TRBJ1-5; no firm D call. Germline assignment: CDR1 MNHEY and CDR2 SMNVEV (reference sequence). This CDR3 region has 15 residues. V was shortened by 5 bases and J by 0 bases, with 11 bases between the two germline ends. For the CDR3, the DNA is TGTGCCAGCAGTGTATTAGGGAATAGCAATCAGCCCCAGCATTTT. Amino acid sequence: CASSVLGNSNQPQHF.

On this clonotype itself: One end of the junction does not line up with germline, which may come from a read error. The chain uses TRBV6-1 and TRBJ2-5; 9 bases line up with TRBD2. Per germline, CDR1 MNHNS and CDR2 SASEGT. The CDR3 consists of 16 residues. The chain's CDR3 is CACSEGPSGAQETQHF. The CDR3 region has the DNA TGTGCCTGCAGTGAAGGGCCTAGCGGGGCACAAGAGACCCAGCACTTC.